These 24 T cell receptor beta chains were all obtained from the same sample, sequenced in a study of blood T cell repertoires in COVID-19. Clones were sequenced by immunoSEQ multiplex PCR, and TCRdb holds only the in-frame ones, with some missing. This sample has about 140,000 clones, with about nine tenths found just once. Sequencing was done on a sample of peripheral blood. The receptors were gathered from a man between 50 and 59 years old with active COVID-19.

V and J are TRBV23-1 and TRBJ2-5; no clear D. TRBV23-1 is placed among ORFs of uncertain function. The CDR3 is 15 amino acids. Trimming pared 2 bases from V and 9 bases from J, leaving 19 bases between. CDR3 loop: CASSQPPRQTRPQYF. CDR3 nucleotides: TGCGCCAGCAGTCAACCCCCGCGCCAGACACGTCCCCAGTACTTC.

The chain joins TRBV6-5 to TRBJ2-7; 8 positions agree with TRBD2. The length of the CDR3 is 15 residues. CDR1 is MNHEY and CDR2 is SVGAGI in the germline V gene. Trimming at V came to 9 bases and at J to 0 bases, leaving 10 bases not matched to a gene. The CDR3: CARPKGGGRSYEQYF. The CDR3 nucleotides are TGTGCCAGACCAAAGGGCGGGGGGCGCTCCTACGAGCAGTACTTC.

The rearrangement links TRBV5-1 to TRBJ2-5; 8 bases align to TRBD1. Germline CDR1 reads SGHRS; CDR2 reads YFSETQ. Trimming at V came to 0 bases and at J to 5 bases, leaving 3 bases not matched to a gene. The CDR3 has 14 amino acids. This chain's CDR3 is CASSLGTGRETQYF. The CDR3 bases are TGCGCCAGCAGCTTGGGGACAGGGCGGGAGACCCAGTACTTC.

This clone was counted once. The CDR3 reads CASSYTGAQETQYF. The CDR3 nucleotides read TGTGCCAGCAGCTACACAGGGGCCCAAGAGACCCAGTACTTC. V gene TRBV7-8 combines with J gene TRBJ2-5, with 7 nucleotides matching TRBD1. This CDR3 has 14 residues. Germline values: CDR1 SGHVS, CDR2 FQNEAQ. J was trimmed by 1 base and V by 4 bases; bases with no gene match: 3.

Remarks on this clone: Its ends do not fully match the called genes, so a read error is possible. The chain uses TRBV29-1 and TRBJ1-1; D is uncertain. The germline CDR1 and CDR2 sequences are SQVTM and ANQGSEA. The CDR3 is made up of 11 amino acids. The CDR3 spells CTAEDNTEAFF. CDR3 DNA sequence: TGTACAGCGGAAGATAACACTGAAGCTTTCTTT.

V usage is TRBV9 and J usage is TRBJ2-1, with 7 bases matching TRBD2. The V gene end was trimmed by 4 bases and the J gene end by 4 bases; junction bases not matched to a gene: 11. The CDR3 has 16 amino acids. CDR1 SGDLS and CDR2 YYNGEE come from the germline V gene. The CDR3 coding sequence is TGTGCCAGCAGCCCCCCCCCGGGACTACCTTACAATGAGCAGTTCTTC. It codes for CASSPPPGLPYNEQFF.

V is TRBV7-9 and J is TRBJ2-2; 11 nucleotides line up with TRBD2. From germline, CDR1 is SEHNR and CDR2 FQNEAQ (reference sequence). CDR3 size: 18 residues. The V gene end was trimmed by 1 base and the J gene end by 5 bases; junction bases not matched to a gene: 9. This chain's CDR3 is CASSLGVRLAGFTGELFF. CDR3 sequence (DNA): TGTGCCAGCAGCTTAGGTGTCCGACTAGCGGGGTTTACCGGGGAGCTGTTTTTT.

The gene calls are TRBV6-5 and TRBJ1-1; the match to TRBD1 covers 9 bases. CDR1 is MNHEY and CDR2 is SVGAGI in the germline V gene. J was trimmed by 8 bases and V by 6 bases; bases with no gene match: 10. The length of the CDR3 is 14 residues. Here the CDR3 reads CASSWTGDLWEAFF. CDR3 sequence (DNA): TGTGCCAGCAGCTGGACAGGGGACCTTTGGGAAGCTTTCTTT.

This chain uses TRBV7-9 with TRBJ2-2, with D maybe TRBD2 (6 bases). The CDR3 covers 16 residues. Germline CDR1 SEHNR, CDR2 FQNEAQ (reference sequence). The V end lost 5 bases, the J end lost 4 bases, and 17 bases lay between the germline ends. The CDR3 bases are TGTGCCAGCAGCGGAGGCGCTAGCGCAATCACCGGGGAGCTGTTTTTT. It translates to CASSGGASAITGELFF.

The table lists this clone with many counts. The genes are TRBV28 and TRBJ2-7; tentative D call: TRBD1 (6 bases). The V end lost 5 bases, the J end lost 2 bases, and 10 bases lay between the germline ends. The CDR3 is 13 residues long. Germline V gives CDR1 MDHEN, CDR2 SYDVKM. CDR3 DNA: TGTGCCAGCAGTCTAAGGGGGACCTACGAGCAGTACTTC. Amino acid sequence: CASSLRGTYEQYF.

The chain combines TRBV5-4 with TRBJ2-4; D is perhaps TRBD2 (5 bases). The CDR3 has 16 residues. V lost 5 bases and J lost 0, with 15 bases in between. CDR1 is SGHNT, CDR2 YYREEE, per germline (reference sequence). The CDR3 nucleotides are TGTGCCAGCAGTTCAGCAGCGGACCTAGCCAAAAACATTCAGTACTTC. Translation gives CASSSAADLAKNIQYF.

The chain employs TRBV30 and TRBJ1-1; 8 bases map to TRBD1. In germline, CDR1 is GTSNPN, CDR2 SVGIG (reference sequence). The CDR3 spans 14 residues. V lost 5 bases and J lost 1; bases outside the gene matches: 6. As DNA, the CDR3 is TGTGCCTGGGAAGACGGGACAGGGAACACTGAAGCTTTCTTT. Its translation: CAWEDGTGNTEAFF.

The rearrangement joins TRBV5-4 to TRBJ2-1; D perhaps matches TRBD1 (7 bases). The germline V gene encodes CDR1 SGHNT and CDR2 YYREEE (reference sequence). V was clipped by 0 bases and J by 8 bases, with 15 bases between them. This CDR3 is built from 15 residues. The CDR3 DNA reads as TGTGCCAGCAGCTTGGCCTTGGCAGGGGGGCATGAGCAGTTCTTC. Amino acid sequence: CASSLALAGGHEQFF.

CDR3 residues: CARTLQGPGELFF. CDR3 nucleotides: TGCGCCAGGACATTACAGGGCCCCGGGGAGCTGTTTTTT. The chain combines TRBV10-1 with TRBJ2-2; perhaps TRBD1 as D (6 bases). V was cut by 9 bases and J by 6 bases, with 14 bases left in between. The CDR3 consists of 13 residues. Germline V gene lookup returns CDR1 WNHNN and CDR2 SYGVQD (reference sequence).

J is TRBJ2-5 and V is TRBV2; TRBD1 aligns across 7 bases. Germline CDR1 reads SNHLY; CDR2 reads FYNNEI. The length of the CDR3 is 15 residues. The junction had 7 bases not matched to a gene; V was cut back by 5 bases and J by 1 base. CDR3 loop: CASSKLTGTQETQYF. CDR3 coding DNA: TGTGCCAGCAGTAAATTGACAGGGACCCAAGAGACCCAGTACTTC.

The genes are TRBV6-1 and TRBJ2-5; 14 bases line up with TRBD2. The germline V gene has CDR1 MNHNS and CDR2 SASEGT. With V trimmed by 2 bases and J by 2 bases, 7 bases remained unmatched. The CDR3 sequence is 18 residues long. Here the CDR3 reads CASSESGLAGGRQETQYF. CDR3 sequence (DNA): TGTGCCAGCAGTGAATCTGGACTAGCGGGGGGACGGCAAGAGACCCAGTACTTC.

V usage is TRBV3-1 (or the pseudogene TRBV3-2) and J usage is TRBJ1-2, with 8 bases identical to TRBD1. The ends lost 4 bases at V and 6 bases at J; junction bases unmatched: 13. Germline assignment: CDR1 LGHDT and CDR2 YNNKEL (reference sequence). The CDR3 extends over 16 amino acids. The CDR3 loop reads CASSPSTGGPGHGYTF. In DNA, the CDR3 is TGTGCCAGCAGCCCGTCAACAGGGGGTCCAGGACATGGCTACACCTTC.

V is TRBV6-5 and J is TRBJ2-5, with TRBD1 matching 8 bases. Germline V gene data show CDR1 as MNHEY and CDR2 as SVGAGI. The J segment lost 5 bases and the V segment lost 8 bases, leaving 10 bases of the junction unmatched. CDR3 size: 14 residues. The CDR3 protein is CASRMTGVGETQYF. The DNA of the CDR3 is TGTGCCAGCCGAATGACAGGGGTTGGGGAGACCCAGTACTTC.

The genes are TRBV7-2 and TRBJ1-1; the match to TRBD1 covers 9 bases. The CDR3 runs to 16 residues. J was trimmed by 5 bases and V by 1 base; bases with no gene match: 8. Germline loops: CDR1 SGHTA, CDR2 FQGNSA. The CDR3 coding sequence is TGTGCCAGCAGCTTAGTCGGACAGGGGAAGTGGACTGAAGCTTTCTTT. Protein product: CASSLVGQGKWTEAFF.

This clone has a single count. The DNA for the CDR3 is TGTGCCAGCAGCTTCCGGGACAGTTTCTATGGCTACACCTTC. This encodes CASSFRDSFYGYTF. The genes are TRBV5-6 and TRBJ1-2, with 7 bases matching TRBD1. The CDR3 extends over 14 amino acids. The trim removed 2 bases at V and 4 bases at J, leaving 5 bases unmatched. In germline, CDR1 is SGHDT, CDR2 YYEEEE.

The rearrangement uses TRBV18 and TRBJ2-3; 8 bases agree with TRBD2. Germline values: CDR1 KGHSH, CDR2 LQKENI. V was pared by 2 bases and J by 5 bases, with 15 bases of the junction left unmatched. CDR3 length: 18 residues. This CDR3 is CASSPSYSGATSGDTQYF. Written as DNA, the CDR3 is TGTGCCAGCTCACCATCCTATAGCGGGGCGACCTCCGGAGATACGCAGTATTTT.

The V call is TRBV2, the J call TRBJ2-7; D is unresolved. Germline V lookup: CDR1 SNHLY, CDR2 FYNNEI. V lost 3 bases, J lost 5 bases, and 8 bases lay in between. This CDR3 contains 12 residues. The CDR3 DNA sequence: TGTGCCAGCAGTGATGACTGGGACGAGCAGTACTTC. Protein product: CASSDDWDEQYF.

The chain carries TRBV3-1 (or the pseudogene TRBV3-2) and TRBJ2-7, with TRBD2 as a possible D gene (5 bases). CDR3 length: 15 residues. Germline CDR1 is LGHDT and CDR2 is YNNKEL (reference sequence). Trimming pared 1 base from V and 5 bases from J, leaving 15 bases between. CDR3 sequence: CASSQGRLGFDEQYF. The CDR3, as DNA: TGTGCCAGCAGCCAAGGGAGGTTAGGGTTCGACGAGCAGTACTTC.

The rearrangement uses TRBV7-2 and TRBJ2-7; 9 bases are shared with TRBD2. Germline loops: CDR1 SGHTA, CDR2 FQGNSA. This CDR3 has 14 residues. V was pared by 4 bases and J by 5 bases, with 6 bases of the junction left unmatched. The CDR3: CASSWAGGPDEQYF. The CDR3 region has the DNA TGTGCCAGCAGCTGGGCGGGGGGGCCGGACGAGCAGTACTTC.